The 25 T cell receptor beta chains given below trace back to one sample, sequenced in a study of cytomegalovirus exposure and HLA in healthy donors. The PCR made use of 60 Vbeta and 13 Jbeta primers. Data came from immunoSEQ multiplex PCR; TCRdb stores just in-frame clones and leaves some out. Of over 100,000 clones in the sample, about 80% were seen once. The sample comprised PBMCs. The receptors stem from a woman aged 40 to 50 in good health and CMV-seronegative.

The rearrangement links TRBV6-6 to TRBJ2-5, with D uncertain. With the DNA end fitting TRBJ2-7 better, the J assignment may be wrong. Germline V gene sequence: CDR1 MNHNY, CDR2 SVGAGI (reference sequence). The CDR3 consists of 12 residues. CDR3 region: CASSPHYYEQYF. The CDR3 DNA sequence: TGTGCCAGCAGTCCGCATTACTACGAGCAGTACTTC.

The chain recombines TRBV5-1 with TRBJ1-1; D remains unclear. Germline loops: CDR1 SGHRS, CDR2 YFSETQ. The CDR3 has 20 residues. V was trimmed by 5 bases and J by 1 base, leaving 30 bases between them. For the CDR3, the DNA is TGCGCCAGCAGTAATCTCGGCCTCGAAACACTCCTCCGAGGGAACACTGAAGCTTTCTTT. Translated: CASSNLGLETLLRGNTEAFF.

This rearrangement joins TRBV4-3 to TRBJ1-1; D possibly corresponds to TRBD1 (6 bases). There are 13 residues in the CDR3. CDR1 is LGHNA, CDR2 YSLEER, per germline. V was shortened by 1 base and J by 7 bases, with 10 bases between the two germline ends. CDR3 amino acids: CASSQVEGGEAFF. CDR3 coding DNA: TGCGCCAGCAGCCAAGTCGAAGGGGGTGAAGCTTTCTTT.

This clone was picked up one time. The chain carries TRBV20-1 and TRBJ1-2; D perhaps matches TRBD1 (5 bases). This CDR3 is 10 amino acids long. Trimming shortened V by 5 bases and J by 4 bases, and 5 bases separated the two germline ends. The germline gives CDR1 DFQATT, CDR2 SNEGSKA (reference sequence). The CDR3 loop reads CSADSYGYTF. DNA of the CDR3: TGCAGTGCTGACAGCTATGGCTACACCTTC.

The chain uses TRBV9 and TRBJ2-7, with TRBD2 matching 9 bases. With V trimmed by 4 bases and J by 0 bases, 5 bases remained unmatched. The CDR3 extends over 15 amino acids. CDR1 is SGDLS, CDR2 YYNGEE, per germline. CDR3 DNA: TGTGCCAGCAGCCCAGGGACTAGCTTCTCCTACGAGCAGTACTTC. This gives the protein CASSPGTSFSYEQYF.

The chain employs TRBV9 and TRBJ2-1; D is unclear. V shed 2 bases and J shed 2 bases, with 14 bases lying between them. CDR1 and CDR2 (germline): SGDLS, YYNGEE. CDR3 length: 16 amino acids. In DNA form, the CDR3 reads TGTGCCAGCAGCGTGGCTCTAGACTTCGCCTACAATGAGCAGTTCTTC. Translating it yields CASSVALDFAYNEQFF.

The gene calls are TRBV18 and TRBJ2-1, with TRBD2 matching 10 bases. With 2 bases clipped from V and 0 bases from J, the junction kept 4 bases outside the gene matches. Germline CDR1 reads KGHSH; CDR2 reads LQKENI. The CDR3 is 17 residues long. CDR3 region: CASSPTSGMSSYNEQFF. CDR3 coding DNA: TGTGCCAGCTCACCAACTAGCGGGATGAGCTCCTACAATGAGCAGTTCTTC.

The chain carries TRBV19 and TRBJ1-1; maybe TRBD1 (6 bases). The CDR3 covers 13 residues. Germline loops: CDR1 LNHDA, CDR2 SQIVND (reference sequence). V shed 6 bases and J shed 4 bases, with 12 bases lying between them. Here the CDR3 DNA reads TGTGCCAGTAGATGGGGGCTCGGCACTGAAGCTTTCTTT. This codes for CASRWGLGTEAFF.

The rearrangement links TRBV7-2 to TRBJ2-6; tentatively, D is TRBD2 (5 bases). The CDR3 has 16 residues. Trimming removed 2 bases from V and 0 bases from J, with 8 bases in between. Germline loops: CDR1 SGHTA, CDR2 FQGNSA. CDR3: CASSLRGYSGANVLTF. CDR3 sequence (DNA): TGTGCCAGCAGCTTACGGGGTTACTCTGGGGCCAACGTCCTGACTTTC.

The genes are TRBV28 and TRBJ1-3; D possibly corresponds to TRBD1 (5 bases). Trimming shortened V by 6 bases and J by 0 bases, and 15 bases separated the two germline ends. The CDR3 is 16 amino acids. Germline V CDR1 and CDR2: MDHEN, SYDVKM. CDR3 loop: CASREWGVLSGNTIYF. DNA for the CDR3: TGTGCCAGCAGAGAGTGGGGGGTCCTCTCTGGAAACACCATATATTTT.

This clone was detected only a few times. The gene calls are TRBV10-3 and TRBJ1-6; TRBD1 aligns across 10 bases. The CDR3 spans 16 residues. Germline V gene lookup returns CDR1 ENHRY and CDR2 SYGVKD. Trimming cost V 5 bases and J 6 bases; bases outside gene matches: 7. CDR3 nucleotide sequence: TGTGCCATCAGTCAGGCCGGGACAGGGGTTAATTCACCCCTCCACTTT. It is translated as CAISQAGTGVNSPLHF.

A few counts support this clone. The chain combines TRBV7-3 with TRBJ2-6; D might be TRBD2 (6 bases). There are 13 residues in the CDR3. Germline values: CDR1 SGHTA, CDR2 FQGTGA. V lost 2 bases to trimming and J lost 8 bases, with 7 bases between them. In nucleotides, the CDR3 is TGTGCCAGCAGCTTAGGGGGGTCCAACGTCCTGACTTTC. Residues: CASSLGGSNVLTF.

The genes are TRBV19 and TRBJ2-1, with 7 bases lining up with TRBD2. Germline V gene sequence: CDR1 LNHDA, CDR2 SQIVND (reference sequence). The CDR3 has 16 residues. Trimming at V came to 2 bases and at J to 4 bases, leaving 8 bases not matched to a gene. CDR3 nucleotides: TGTGCCAGTAGTATACTAGGAGCGGGATCTTACAATGAGCAGTTCTTC. Protein: CASSILGAGSYNEQFF.

CDR3 in DNA: TGCGCCAGCAGAGACCCTATACTAGCGGGAACTACAGATACGCAGTATTTT. As protein: CASRDPILAGTTDTQYF. The J gene is TRBJ2-3, the V gene TRBV10-2; 10 nucleotides align to TRBD2. The CDR3 is 17 amino acids. The germline V gene encodes CDR1 WSHSY and CDR2 SAAADI. V dropped 6 bases and J dropped 3; count of bases not matched to a gene: 12.

V is TRBV14 and J is TRBJ1-1, with D possibly being TRBD1 (5 bases). CDR3 length: 17 amino acids. Trimming pared 0 bases from V and 1 base from J, leaving 15 bases between. Germline CDR1 reads SGHDN; CDR2 reads FVKESK. The CDR3 bases are TGTGCCAGCAGCCAAGATCTTATGGTCAGGGCGAACACTGAAGCTTTCTTT. Translated, it gives CASSQDLMVRANTEAFF.

This sequence joins TRBV28 and TRBJ1-5, with 9 bases fitting TRBD1. Per the germline V gene, CDR1 is MDHEN and CDR2 is SYDVKM. The CDR3 totals 18 residues. V lost 6 bases, J lost 0 bases, and 12 bases stayed unmatched. The CDR3 region has the DNA TGTGCCAGCAGGGGGCCGGGACAGGGTCGGCGTAGCAATCAGCCCCAGCATTTT. This sequence encodes CASRGPGQGRRSNQPQHF.

The chain combines TRBV7-8 with TRBJ2-7, with 11 nucleotides matching TRBD2. The germline CDR1 and CDR2 sequences are SGHVS and FQNEAQ. This CDR3 contains 14 residues. Trimming at V came to 5 bases and at J to 6 bases, leaving 6 bases not matched to a gene. CDR3 residues: CASSPTSGSREQYF. The CDR3 DNA sequence: TGTGCCAGCAGCCCCACTAGCGGGAGTCGCGAGCAGTACTTC.

J is TRBJ2-2 and V is TRBV4-3; 16 bases line up with TRBD2. Germline CDR1 and CDR2: LGHNA and YSLEER. Losses at the gene ends were 4 bases for V and 7 bases for J; bases not matched to a gene: 9. The CDR3 consists of 18 residues. Here the CDR3 DNA reads TGCGCCAGCAGCCTCTCCGGGACTAGCGGGAGGGCCAGCGGGGAGCTGTTTTTT. This sequence encodes CASSLSGTSGRASGELFF.

This chain uses TRBV19 with TRBJ1-2; 7 bases match TRBD1. After removal of 3 bases from V and 5 bases from J, the junction contained 6 bases not matched to a gene. Germline CDR1 LNHDA, CDR2 SQIVND (reference sequence). CDR3 size: 14 residues. DNA for the CDR3: TGTGCCAGTAGTATTAAGACAGGGACGTATGGCTACACCTTC. Encoded protein: CASSIKTGTYGYTF.

This chain links TRBV5-1 with TRBJ1-1; D call uncertain. V lost 3 bases to trimming and J lost 1 base, with 13 bases between them. The CDR3 contains 15 residues. Germline assignment: CDR1 SGHRS and CDR2 YFSETQ. DNA of the CDR3: TGCGCCAGCAGCTCCGACCCCGGCGGGAACACTGAAGCTTTCTTT. It translates to CASSSDPGGNTEAFF.

The chain uses TRBV19 and TRBJ2-7; the match to TRBD1 covers 11 bases. CDR1 LNHDA and CDR2 SQIVND come from the germline V gene (reference sequence). The CDR3 loop spans 14 amino acids. Trimming took 10 bases from V and 3 from J; bases not matched to a gene: 8. The CDR3, as DNA: TGTGCCACCGCGGTGGGACAGGGGGACTACGAGCAGTACTTC. Its protein is CATAVGQGDYEQYF.

V usage is TRBV5-1 and J usage is TRBJ1-1; D possibly corresponds to TRBD1 (5 bases). The germline gives CDR1 SGHRS, CDR2 YFSETQ. The CDR3 is 14 residues long. The germline V and J ends were trimmed by 0 bases and 2 bases, with 8 bases remaining between them. CDR3 coding DNA: TGCGCCAGCAGCTTGGGGACACTTAACACTGAAGCTTTCTTT. Amino acids: CASSLGTLNTEAFF.

This clone has only a few counts. The J gene is TRBJ2-7, the V gene TRBV10-3, with D possibly matching TRBD1 (5 bases). CDR3 length: 19 amino acids. CDR1 and CDR2 (germline): ENHRY, SYGVKD. V was pared by 3 bases and J by 0 bases, with 24 bases between. CDR3 in DNA: TGTGCCATCAGTGACGTAATTGGGGCTATGGTCACCAGCTCCTACGAGCAGTACTTC. Protein sequence: CAISDVIGAMVTSSYEQYF.

This clone appeared once. V and J are TRBV7-2 and TRBJ2-3; possible D gene TRBD1, 5 bases. The CDR3 length is 16 residues. Trimming took off 1 base at V and 8 bases at J, with 19 bases between the two ends. Germline CDR1 is SGHTA and CDR2 is FQGNSA. In DNA form, the CDR3 reads TGTGCCAGCAGCTTAGGGTACAACGCTCCTCAGGGTACGCAGTATTTT. Amino acids: CASSLGYNAPQGTQYF.

The chain uses TRBV27 and TRBJ2-1; 9 bases agree with TRBD2. CDR1 MNHEY and CDR2 SMNVEV come from the germline V gene (reference sequence). V shed 5 bases and J 8 bases; nucleotides not matched to a gene: 10. This CDR3 region has 15 residues. The CDR3 reads CASSLKGTSWDEQFF. The CDR3 DNA is TGTGCCAGCAGTCTAAAAGGGACTAGCTGGGATGAGCAGTTCTTC.